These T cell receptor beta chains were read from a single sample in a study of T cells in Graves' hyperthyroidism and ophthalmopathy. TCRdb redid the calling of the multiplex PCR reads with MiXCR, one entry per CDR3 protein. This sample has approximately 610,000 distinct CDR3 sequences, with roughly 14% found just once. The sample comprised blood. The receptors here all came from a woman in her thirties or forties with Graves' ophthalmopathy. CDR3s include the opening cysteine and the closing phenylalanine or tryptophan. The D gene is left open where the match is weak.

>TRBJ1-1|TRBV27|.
CASSPGRGQNTEAFF
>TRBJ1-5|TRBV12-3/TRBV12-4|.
CASSLEGDRGNQPQHF
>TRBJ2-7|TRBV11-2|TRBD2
CASSLGGLASREQYF
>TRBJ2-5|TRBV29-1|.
CSVLRGGKETQYF
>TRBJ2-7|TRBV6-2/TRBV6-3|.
CASSYGPSGEQYF
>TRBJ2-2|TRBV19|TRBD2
CASSHEPGLAGSTGEPFF
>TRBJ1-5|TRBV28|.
CASSYVGFNQPQHF
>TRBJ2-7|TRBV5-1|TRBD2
CASSEGLAGGPHEQYF
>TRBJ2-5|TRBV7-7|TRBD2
CASSLGGRASETQYF
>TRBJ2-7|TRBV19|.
CASSPGPPAYEQYF
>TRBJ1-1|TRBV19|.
CASSIGSTDTEAFF
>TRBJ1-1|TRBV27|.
CASSLSIFNTEAFF